This TCR beta chain was identified during a study of blood T cell repertoires in COVID-19. Overall study: Researchers got acute and convalescent COVID-19 samples from the United States, Italy and Spain.

Libraries were prepared by immunoSEQ multiplex PCR; TCRdb keeps only in-frame clonotypes and omits some of them. The sample contains approximately 400,000 clones, 88% of which appear only once. The sequencing input was peripheral blood. This TCR was sampled from a woman between 50 and 59 years old with COVID-19, enrolled during active disease.

The CDR3 region is CASNGQGAEKLFF. The CDR3 nucleotides read TGTGCCAGCAATGGACAGGGGGCTGAAAAACTGTTTTTT. This chain connects TRBV6-5 to TRBJ1-4; 11 bases align to TRBD1. V was pared by 7 bases and J by 7 bases, with 2 bases of the junction left unmatched. Germline lookup yields CDR1 MNHEY and CDR2 SVGAGI. CDR3 size: 13 residues.